Each of the 2 T cell receptor beta chains below was sequenced from the same sample in a study of T cell repertoires in cytomegalovirus infection. TCRdb re-derived calls from the reads in MiXCR, one entry per CDR3 protein. Here the sample spans about 300,000 distinct CDR3 sequences, around 9.6% being singletons. Sequences were obtained from PBMCs. The receptors were gathered from a human donor in good health (CMV status not recorded). Some clones in this sample may be carry-over from other donors' samples.

The sample holds a few counts of this clonotype. The CDR3 region is CSALLTGNTEAFF. CDR3 bases: TGCAGTGCTCTCCTGACGGGGAACACTGAAGCTTTCTTT. This chain joins TRBV20-1 and TRBJ1-1; no definite D call. Trimming took off 5 bases at V and 1 base at J, with 11 bases between the two ends. This CDR3 is built from 13 residues. Germline V gene sequence: CDR1 DFQATT, CDR2 SNEGSKA (reference sequence).

This clonotype was seen repeatedly, ten times or more. This rearrangement joins TRBV28 to TRBJ2-7; 7 positions match TRBD1. Losses at the gene ends were 4 bases for V and 1 base for J; bases not matched to a gene: 13. The length of the CDR3 is 17 residues. In germline, CDR1 is MDHEN, CDR2 SYDVKM. CDR3 in amino acids: CASSSPPGQDLSYEQYV. CDR3 coding DNA: TGTGCCAGCAGTTCCCCCCCTGGACAGGACCTTTCCTACGAGCAGTACGTC.